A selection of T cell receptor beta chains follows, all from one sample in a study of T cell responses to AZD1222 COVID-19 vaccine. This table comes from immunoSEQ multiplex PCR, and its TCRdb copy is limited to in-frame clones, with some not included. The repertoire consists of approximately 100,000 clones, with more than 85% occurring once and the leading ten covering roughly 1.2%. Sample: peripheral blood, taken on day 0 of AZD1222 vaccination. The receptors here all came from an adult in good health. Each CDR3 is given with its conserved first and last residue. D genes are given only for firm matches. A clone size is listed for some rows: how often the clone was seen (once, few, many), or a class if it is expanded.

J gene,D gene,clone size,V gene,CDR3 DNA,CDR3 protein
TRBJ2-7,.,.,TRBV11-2,TGTGCCAGCAGCTTAGATGGAGACAGCTACTACGAGCAGTACTTC,CASSLDGDSYYEQYF
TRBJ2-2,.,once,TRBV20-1,TGCAGTGCTAGTCGGCTCACAGGGCCCCTGGGGAACACCGGGGAGCTGTTTTTT,CSASRLTGPLGNTGELFF
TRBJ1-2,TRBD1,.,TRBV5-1,TGCGCCAGCAGCTCTACGGGACAGGGGGAGTTTGGCTACACCTTC,CASSSTGQGEFGYTF
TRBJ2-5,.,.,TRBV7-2,TGTGCCAGCAGCCCAAGGGGGCGGGAGATGGAGACCCAGTACTTC,CASSPRGREMETQYF
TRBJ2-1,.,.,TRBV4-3,TGCGCCAGCAGCCAAGATTGGGCTAGCGTAAATGAGCAGTTCTTC,CASSQDWASVNEQFF
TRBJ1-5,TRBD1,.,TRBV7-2,TGTGCCAGCAGCCCCGTGACAGGGTTGAGTCAGCCCCAGCATTTT,CASSPVTGLSQPQHF
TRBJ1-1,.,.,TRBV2,TGTGCCAGCAGTGAAATGGGAGGGACCACTGAAGCTTTCTTT,CASSEMGGTTEAFF
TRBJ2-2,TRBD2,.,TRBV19,TGTGCCAGTACCCGGACTAGCGGGAGTTCCGGGGAGCTGTTTTTT,CASTRTSGSSGELFF
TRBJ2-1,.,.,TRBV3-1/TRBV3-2,TGTGCCAGCAGCCAAGTTCGCGGACGTTCAAATGAGCAGTTCTTC,CASSQVRGRSNEQFF
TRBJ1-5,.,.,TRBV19,TGTGCCAGTAGTGGGGGGACGGGATTAAGCAATCAGCCCCAGCATTTT,CASSGGTGLSNQPQHF
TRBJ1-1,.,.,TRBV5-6,TGTGCCAGCAGCCGCGAGGAGGGTGAAGCTTTCTTT,CASSREEGEAFF
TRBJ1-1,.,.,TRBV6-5,TGTGCCAGCAGTTACGGGGCAGATGAAGCTTTCTTT,CASSYGADEAFF
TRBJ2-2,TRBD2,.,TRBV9,TGTGCCAGCAGCCTCCCACTGCGGGGGGGCACCGGGGAGCTGTTTTTT,CASSLPLRGGTGELFF
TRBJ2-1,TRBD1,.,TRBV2,TGTGCCAGACAGGGGGGCCGCGGCTCCTACAATGAGCAGTTCTTC,CARQGGRGSYNEQFF
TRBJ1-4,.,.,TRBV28,TGTGCCAGCAGTTCCGCAGCGGCAACTAATGAAAAACTGTTTTTT,CASSSAAATNEKLFF
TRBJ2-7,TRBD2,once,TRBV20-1,TGCAGTGCTAGTAACCTAGCGGGAGCGGCTACCTACGAGCAGTACTTC,CSASNLAGAATYEQYF